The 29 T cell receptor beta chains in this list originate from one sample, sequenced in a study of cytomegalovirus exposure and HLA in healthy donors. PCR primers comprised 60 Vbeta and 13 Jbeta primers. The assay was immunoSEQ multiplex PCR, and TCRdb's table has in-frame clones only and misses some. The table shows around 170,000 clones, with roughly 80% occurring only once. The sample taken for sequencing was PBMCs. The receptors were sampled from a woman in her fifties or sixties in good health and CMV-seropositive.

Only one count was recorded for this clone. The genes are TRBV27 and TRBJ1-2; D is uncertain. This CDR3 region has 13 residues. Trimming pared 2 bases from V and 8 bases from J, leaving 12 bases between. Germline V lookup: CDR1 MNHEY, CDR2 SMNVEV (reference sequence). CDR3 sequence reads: CASSLSGLGGYTF. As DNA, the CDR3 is TGTGCCAGCAGTTTAAGCGGGCTCGGGGGCTACACCTTC.

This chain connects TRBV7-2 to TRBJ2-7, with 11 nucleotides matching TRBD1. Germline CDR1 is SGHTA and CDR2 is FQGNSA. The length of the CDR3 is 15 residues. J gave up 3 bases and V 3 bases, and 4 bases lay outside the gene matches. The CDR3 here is CASSFTGTGGYEQYF. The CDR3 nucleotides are TGTGCCAGCAGCTTTACCGGGACAGGGGGCTACGAGCAGTACTTC.

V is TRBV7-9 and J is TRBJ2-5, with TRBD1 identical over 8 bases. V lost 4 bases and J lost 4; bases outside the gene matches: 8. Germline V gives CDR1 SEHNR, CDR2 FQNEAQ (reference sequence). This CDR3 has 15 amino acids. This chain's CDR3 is CASSSYTGGGETQYF. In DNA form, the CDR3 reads TGTGCCAGCAGCTCTTACACAGGGGGTGGAGAGACCCAGTACTTC.

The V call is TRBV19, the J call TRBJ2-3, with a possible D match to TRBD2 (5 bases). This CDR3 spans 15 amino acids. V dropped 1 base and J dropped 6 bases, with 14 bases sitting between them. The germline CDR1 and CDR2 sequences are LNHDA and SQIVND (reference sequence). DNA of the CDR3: TGTGCCAGTAGTATAGCTAGCCCCGGCGGGGATACGCAGTATTTT. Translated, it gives CASSIASPGGDTQYF.

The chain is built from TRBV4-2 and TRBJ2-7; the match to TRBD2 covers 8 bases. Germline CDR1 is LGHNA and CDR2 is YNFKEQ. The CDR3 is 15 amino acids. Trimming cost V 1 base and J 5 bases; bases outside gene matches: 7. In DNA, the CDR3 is TGTGCCAGCAGCCAAGCCGGGACTAGGGGGAACGAGCAGTACTTC. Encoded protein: CASSQAGTRGNEQYF.

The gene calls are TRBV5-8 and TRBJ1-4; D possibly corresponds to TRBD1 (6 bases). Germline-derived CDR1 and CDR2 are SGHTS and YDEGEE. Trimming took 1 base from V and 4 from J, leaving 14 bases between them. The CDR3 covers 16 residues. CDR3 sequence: CASSLRVDSYNEKLFF. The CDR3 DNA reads TGTGCCAGCAGCTTGAGGGTGGACAGTTATAATGAAAAACTGTTTTTT.

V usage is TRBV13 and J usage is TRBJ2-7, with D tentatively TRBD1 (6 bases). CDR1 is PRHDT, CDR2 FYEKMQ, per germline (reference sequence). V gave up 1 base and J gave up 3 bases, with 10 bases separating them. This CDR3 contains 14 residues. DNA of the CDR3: TGTGCCAGCAGCTTAGTCTCAGGGGACTACGAGCAGTACTTC. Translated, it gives CASSLVSGDYEQYF.

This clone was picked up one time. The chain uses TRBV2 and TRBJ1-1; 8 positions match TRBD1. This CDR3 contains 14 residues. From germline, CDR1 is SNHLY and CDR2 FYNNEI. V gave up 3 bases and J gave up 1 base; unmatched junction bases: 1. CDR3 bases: TGTGCCAGCAGTGATCAGGGGGCGAACACTGAAGCTTTCTTT. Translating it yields CASSDQGANTEAFF.

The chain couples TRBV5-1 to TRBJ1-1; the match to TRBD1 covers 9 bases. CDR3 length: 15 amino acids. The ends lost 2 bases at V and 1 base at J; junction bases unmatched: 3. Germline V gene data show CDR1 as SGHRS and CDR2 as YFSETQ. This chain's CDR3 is CASSFSTGGNTEAFF. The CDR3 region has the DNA TGCGCCAGCAGCTTCTCGACAGGGGGGAACACTGAAGCTTTCTTT. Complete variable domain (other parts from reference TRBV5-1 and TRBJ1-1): KAGVTQTPRYLIKTRGQQVTLSCSPISGHRSVSWYQQTPGQGLQFLFEYFSETQRNKGNFPGRFSGRQFSNSRSEMNVSTLELGDSALYLCASSFSTGGNTEAFFGQGTRLTVV.

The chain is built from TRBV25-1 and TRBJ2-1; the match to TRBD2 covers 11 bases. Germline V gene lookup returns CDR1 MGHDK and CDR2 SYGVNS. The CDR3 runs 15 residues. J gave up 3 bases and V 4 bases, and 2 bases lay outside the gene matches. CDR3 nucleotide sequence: TGTGCCAGCAGTGCTAGCGGGGGGAACTACAATGAGCAGTTCTTC. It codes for CASSASGGNYNEQFF.

The CDR3 region is CASSTTGTDTQYF. The CDR3 DNA follows: TGTGCCAGCAGTACGACAGGCACAGATACGCAGTATTTT. This chain joins TRBV2 and TRBJ2-3, with D possibly TRBD1 on 5 matching bases. Germline-derived CDR1 and CDR2 are SNHLY and FYNNEI. This CDR3 has 13 residues. Trimming pared 5 bases from V and 1 base from J, leaving 7 bases between.

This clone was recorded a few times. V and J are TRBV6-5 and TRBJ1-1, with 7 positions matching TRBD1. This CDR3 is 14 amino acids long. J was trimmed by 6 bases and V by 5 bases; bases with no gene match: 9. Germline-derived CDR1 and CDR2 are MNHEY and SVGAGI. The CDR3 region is CASSRDRVGPEAFF. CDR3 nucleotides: TGTGCCAGCAGTCGTGACAGGGTCGGTCCTGAAGCTTTCTTT.

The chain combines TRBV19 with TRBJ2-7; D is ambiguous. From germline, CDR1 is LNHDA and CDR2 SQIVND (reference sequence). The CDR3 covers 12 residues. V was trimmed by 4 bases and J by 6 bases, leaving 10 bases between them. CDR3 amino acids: CASSTSSSEQYF. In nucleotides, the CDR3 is TGTGCCAGTAGTACTTCCAGTTCCGAGCAGTACTTC.

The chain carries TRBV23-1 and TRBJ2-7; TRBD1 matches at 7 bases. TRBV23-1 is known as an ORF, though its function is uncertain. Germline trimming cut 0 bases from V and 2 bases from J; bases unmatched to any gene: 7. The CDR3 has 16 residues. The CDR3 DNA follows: TGCGCCAGCAGTCAATCAAGACAACAGGGGACCTACGAGCAGTACTTC. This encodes CASSQSRQQGTYEQYF.

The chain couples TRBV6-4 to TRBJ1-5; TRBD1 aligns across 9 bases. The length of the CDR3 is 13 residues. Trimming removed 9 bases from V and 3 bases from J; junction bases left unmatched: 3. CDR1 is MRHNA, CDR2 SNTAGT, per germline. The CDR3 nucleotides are TGTGCCAGTGGACAGGGGCACAATCAGCCCCAGCATTTT. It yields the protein CASGQGHNQPQHF.

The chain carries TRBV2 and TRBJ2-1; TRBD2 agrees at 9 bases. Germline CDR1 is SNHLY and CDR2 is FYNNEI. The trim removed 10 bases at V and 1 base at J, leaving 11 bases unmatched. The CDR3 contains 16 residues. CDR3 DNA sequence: TGTGCCACCCAATCGGGTAGCGGGGGATCCTACAATGAGCAGTTCTTC. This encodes CATQSGSGGSYNEQFF.

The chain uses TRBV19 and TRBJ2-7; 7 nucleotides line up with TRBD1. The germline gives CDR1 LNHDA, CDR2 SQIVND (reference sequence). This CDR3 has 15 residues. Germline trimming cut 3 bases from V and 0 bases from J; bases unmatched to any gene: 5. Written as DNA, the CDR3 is TGTGCCAGTAGTATCGGACAGGCGAGCTCCTACGAGCAGTACTTC. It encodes CASSIGQASSYEQYF. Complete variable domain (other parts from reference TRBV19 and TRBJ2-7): DGGITQSPKYLFRKEGQNVTLSCEQNLNHDAMYWYRQDPGQGLRLIYYSQIVNDFQKGDIAEGYSVSREKKESFPLTVTSAQKNPTAFYLCASSIGQASSYEQYFGPGTRLTVT.

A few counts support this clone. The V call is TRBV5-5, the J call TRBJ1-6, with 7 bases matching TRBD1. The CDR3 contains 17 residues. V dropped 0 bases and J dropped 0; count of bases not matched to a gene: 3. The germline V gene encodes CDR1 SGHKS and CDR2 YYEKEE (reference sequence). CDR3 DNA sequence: TGTGCCAGCAGCTTGGACAGGGGAAGCTCCTATAATTCACCCCTCCACTTT. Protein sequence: CASSLDRGSSYNSPLHF. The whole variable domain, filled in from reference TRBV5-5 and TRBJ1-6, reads DAGVTQSPTHLIKTRGQQVTLRCSPISGHKSVSWYQQVLGQGPQFIFQYYEKEERGRGNFPDRFSARQFPNYSSELNVNALLLGDSALYLCASSLDRGSSYNSPLHFGNGTRLTVT.

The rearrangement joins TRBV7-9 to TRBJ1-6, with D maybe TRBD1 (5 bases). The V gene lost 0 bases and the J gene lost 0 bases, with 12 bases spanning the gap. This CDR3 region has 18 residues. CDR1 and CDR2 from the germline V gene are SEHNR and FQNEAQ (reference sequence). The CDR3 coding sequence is TGTGCCAGCAGCTTAGCGTGGGGCCCTAGCTCCTATAATTCACCCCTCCACTTT. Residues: CASSLAWGPSSYNSPLHF.

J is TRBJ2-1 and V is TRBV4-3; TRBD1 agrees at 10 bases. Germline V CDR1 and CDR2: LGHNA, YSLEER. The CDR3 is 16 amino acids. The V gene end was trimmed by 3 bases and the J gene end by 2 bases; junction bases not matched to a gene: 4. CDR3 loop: CASSQAGTGAYNEQFF. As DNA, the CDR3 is TGCGCCAGCAGCCAGGCCGGGACAGGGGCCTACAATGAGCAGTTCTTC.

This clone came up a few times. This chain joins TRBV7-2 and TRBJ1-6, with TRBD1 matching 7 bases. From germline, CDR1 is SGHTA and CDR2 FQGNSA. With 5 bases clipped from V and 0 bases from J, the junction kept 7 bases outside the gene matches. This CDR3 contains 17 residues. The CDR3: CASSPPGQSSYNSPLHF. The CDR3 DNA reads TGTGCCAGCAGCCCCCCGGGACAGAGCTCCTATAATTCACCCCTCCACTTT.

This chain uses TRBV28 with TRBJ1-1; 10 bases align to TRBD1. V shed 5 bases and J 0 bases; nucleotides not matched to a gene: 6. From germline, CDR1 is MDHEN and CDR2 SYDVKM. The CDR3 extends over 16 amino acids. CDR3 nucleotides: TGTGCCAGCAGTACGGACAGGGGGAACTTGAACACTGAAGCTTTCTTT. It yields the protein CASSTDRGNLNTEAFF.

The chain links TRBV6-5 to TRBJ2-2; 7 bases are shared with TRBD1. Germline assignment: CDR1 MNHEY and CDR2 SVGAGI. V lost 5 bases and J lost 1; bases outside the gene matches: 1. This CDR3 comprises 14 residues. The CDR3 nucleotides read TGTGCCAGCAGTCGGGACAGGAACACCGGGGAGCTGTTTTTT. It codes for CASSRDRNTGELFF.

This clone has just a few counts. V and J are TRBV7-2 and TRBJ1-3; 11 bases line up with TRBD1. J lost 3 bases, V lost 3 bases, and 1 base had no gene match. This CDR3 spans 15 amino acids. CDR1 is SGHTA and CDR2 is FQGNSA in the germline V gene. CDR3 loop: CASSLDRGLGNTIYF. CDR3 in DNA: TGTGCCAGCAGCTTGGACAGGGGGCTTGGAAACACCATATATTTT.

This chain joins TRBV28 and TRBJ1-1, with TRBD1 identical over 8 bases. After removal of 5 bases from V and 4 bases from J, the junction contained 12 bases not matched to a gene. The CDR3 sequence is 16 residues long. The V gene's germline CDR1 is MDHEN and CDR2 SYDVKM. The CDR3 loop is CASSLIPDRVATEAFF. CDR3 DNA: TGTGCCAGCAGTCTTATCCCGGACAGGGTCGCCACTGAAGCTTTCTTT.

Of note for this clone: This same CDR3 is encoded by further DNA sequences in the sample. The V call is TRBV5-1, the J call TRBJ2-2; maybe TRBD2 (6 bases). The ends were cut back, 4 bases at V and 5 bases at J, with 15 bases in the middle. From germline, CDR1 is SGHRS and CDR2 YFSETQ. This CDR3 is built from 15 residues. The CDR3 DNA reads TGCGCCAGCAGCCTCCAGACCGGGGGAACCGGGGAGCTGTTTTTT. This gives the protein CASSLQTGGTGELFF.

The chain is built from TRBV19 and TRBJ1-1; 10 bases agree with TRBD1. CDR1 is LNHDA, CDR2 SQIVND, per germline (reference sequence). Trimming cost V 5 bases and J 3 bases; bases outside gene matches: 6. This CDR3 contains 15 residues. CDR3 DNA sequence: TGTGCCAGTAGTGACAGGGGGCGATCGGACACTGAAGCTTTCTTT. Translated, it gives CASSDRGRSDTEAFF. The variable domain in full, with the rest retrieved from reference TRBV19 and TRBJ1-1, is DGGITQSPKYLFRKEGQNVTLSCEQNLNHDAMYWYRQDPGQGLRLIYYSQIVNDFQKGDIAEGYSVSREKKESFPLTVTSAQKNPTAFYLCASSDRGRSDTEAFFGQGTRLTVV.

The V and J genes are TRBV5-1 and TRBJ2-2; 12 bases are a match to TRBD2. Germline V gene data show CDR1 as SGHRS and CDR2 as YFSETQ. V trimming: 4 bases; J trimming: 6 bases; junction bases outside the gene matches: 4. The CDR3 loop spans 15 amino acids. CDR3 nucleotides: TGCGCCAGCAGCCTAGCGGGGGGGCAGGCCGGGGAGCTGTTTTTT. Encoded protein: CASSLAGGQAGELFF.

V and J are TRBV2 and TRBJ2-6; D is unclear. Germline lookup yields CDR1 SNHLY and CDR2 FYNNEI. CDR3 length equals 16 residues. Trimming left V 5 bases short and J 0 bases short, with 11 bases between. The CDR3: CASSIRFSSGANVLTF. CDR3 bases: TGTGCCAGCAGTATACGGTTTAGCTCTGGGGCCAACGTCCTGACTTTC.